This T cell receptor beta chain was captured in a study of blood T cell repertoires in COVID-19. On the study more broadly: T cells, B-cell-depleted T cells, or PBMCs supplied cDNA or gDNA.

Germline lookup yields CDR1 SGHDN and CDR2 FVKESK. The ends were cut back, 0 bases at V and 0 bases at J, with 15 bases in the middle. The CDR3 contains 17 residues. Method: immunoSEQ multiplex PCR; TCRdb's copy keeps in-frame clones and lacks some. The sample includes fewer than 350,000 clones, less than 95% of them seen just once. Those enrolled, adults aged roughly 18 to 100 years, came from some 25 US areas. Each participant's cohort was designated according to participant-reported clinical history. The study recruited exposed participants who had met a COVID-19 case within 2 weeks before entry. The J gene is TRBJ2-7, the V gene TRBV14; D gene unclear. The sequence came from a man aged 35 to 55 who had been exposed to COVID-19. Material: PBMCs or T cells enriched from blood (not recorded which). The CDR3 sequence is CASSQEIGQSVSYEQYF. CDR3 coding DNA: TGTGCCAGCAGCCAAGAGATAGGCCAAAGCGTCTCCTACGAGCAGTACTTC.